This T cell receptor beta chain was obtained from a study of early T cells in non-severe SARS-CoV-2 infection. Study-level findings and limits: VDJdb matching, biased toward anti-spike CD8 responses, missed private and CD4 specificities.

Trimming cost V 0 bases and J 5 bases, with 8 bases left between them. This CDR3 comprises 13 residues. In germline, CDR1 is SGHRS, CDR2 YFSETQ. MiXCR, applied by TCRdb to the 5' RACE reads, yields one record per CDR3 protein. The profile shows 60,000 to 75,000 distinct CDR3 sequences, roughly 13% of them singletons. This clonotype was observed many times. The antigen is undetermined. The V call is TRBV5-1, the J call TRBJ2-5; D is possibly TRBD1 or TRBD2 (5 bases each). This sample comprised whole blood, obtained at baseline. This clonotype was obtained from an adult who was a healthcare worker with PCR-confirmed SARS-CoV-2 infection or an uninfected control (not recorded which). The CDR3 coding sequence is TGCGCCAGCAGCTTGGTCAGGGAGGAGACCCAGTACTTC. Translated: CASSLVREETQYF.